This is a list of T cell receptor beta chains from one sample in a study of CXCR3-negative and CXCR3-positive naive CD8 T cells. TCRdb re-called the 5' RACE reads, yielding one record per CDR3 amino acid sequence without DNA. The sample holds some 85,000 distinct CDR3 sequences. The source material was naive CXCR3+ CD8+ T cells from blood. These TCRs come from a human donor in good health. Some clones in this sample may be carry-over from other donors' samples. The CDR3 runs from the conserved cysteine through the conserved F or W. The order of the fields is J gene, V gene, CDR3 protein.

j_gene: TRBJ2-5
v_gene: TRBV11-2
CDR3aa: CASSLVPRDQETQYF

j_gene: TRBJ2-1
v_gene: TRBV28
CDR3aa: CASRPAADYVANEQFF

j_gene: TRBJ2-7
v_gene: TRBV6-2/TRBV6-3
CDR3aa: CASRHPWTAIRDEQYF

j_gene: TRBJ2-7
v_gene: TRBV29-1
CDR3aa: CSVFISQVGYSYEQYF

j_gene: TRBJ2-1
v_gene: TRBV10-2
CDR3aa: CASSGPSGGAYEQFF

j_gene: TRBJ1-5
v_gene: TRBV6-5
CDR3aa: CASSYRRDPRQPQHF

j_gene: TRBJ2-3
v_gene: TRBV7-3
CDR3aa: CASSPGGGADTQYF

j_gene: TRBJ2-5
v_gene: TRBV7-2
CDR3aa: CASSSRPLAGASGSETQYF

j_gene: TRBJ2-7
v_gene: TRBV19
CDR3aa: CASSGKVEREQYF

j_gene: TRBJ2-2
v_gene: TRBV7-9
CDR3aa: CATGGTGPTGELFF

j_gene: TRBJ2-4
v_gene: TRBV15
CDR3aa: CATSRGWGRGTNIQYF

j_gene: TRBJ1-4
v_gene: TRBV12-3/TRBV12-4
CDR3aa: CASSFQTNEKLFF

j_gene: TRBJ2-7
v_gene: TRBV28
CDR3aa: CASTTLRDEQYF

j_gene: TRBJ2-2
v_gene: TRBV7-6
CDR3aa: CASSLEFPTGELFF

j_gene: TRBJ1-6
v_gene: TRBV4-1
CDR3aa: CASSQDHPLADEHNSPLHF

j_gene: TRBJ2-1
v_gene: TRBV29-1
CDR3aa: CSVETGGLEQFF

j_gene: TRBJ1-1
v_gene: TRBV29-1
CDR3aa: CSVLSEWGDTEAFF

j_gene: TRBJ1-2
v_gene: TRBV29-1
CDR3aa: CSVVFWGSNYGYTF

j_gene: TRBJ2-1
v_gene: TRBV28
CDR3aa: CASSLKQYNEQFF

j_gene: TRBJ1-2
v_gene: TRBV12-3/TRBV12-4
CDR3aa: CASSFSGHGAYGYTF

j_gene: TRBJ2-5
v_gene: TRBV14
CDR3aa: CASSQKGQGLETQYF

j_gene: TRBJ2-2
v_gene: TRBV4-2
CDR3aa: CATTVKPSGDTFGELFF

j_gene: TRBJ2-3
v_gene: TRBV14
CDR3aa: CASSQVQWDTQYF

j_gene: TRBJ2-7
v_gene: TRBV14
CDR3aa: CATARGIAYEQYF

j_gene: TRBJ2-2
v_gene: TRBV20-1
CDR3aa: CSAQGGTGPNTGELFF

j_gene: TRBJ2-4
v_gene: TRBV4-3
CDR3aa: CASSQDYDRSSAKNIQYF

j_gene: TRBJ2-1
v_gene: TRBV6-5
CDR3aa: CASSWGGYNEQFF

j_gene: TRBJ2-5
v_gene: TRBV7-9
CDR3aa: CASSPPGGLYQETQYF

j_gene: TRBJ1-1
v_gene: TRBV9
CDR3aa: CASSLYGGDTEAFF

j_gene: TRBJ2-7
v_gene: TRBV4-1
CDR3aa: CASSSGLQAYEQYF

j_gene: TRBJ2-7
v_gene: TRBV5-1
CDR3aa: CASSLRLDYEQYF

j_gene: TRBJ1-5
v_gene: TRBV7-2
CDR3aa: CASSLVTGSGGPQHF

j_gene: TRBJ2-7
v_gene: TRBV5-1
CDR3aa: CASSFIRTEDEQYF

j_gene: TRBJ2-7
v_gene: TRBV28
CDR3aa: CASSFQRTHPLEQYF

j_gene: TRBJ2-7
v_gene: TRBV20-1
CDR3aa: CSAPGGGDTYEQYF

j_gene: TRBJ2-2
v_gene: TRBV27
CDR3aa: CATISMVPGTRKTGELFF

j_gene: TRBJ2-5
v_gene: TRBV7-9
CDR3aa: CASSFLGGDETQYF

j_gene: TRBJ2-7
v_gene: TRBV7-6
CDR3aa: CASSPTGGAREQYF

j_gene: TRBJ2-1
v_gene: TRBV5-1
CDR3aa: CASSLTPSGAYNEQFF

j_gene: TRBJ1-2
v_gene: TRBV28
CDR3aa: CASSPYRGSNYGYTF

j_gene: TRBJ2-1
v_gene: TRBV12-3/TRBV12-4
CDR3aa: CATGTSGTNEQFF

j_gene: TRBJ2-1
v_gene: TRBV19
CDR3aa: CASNKGWYNEQFF

j_gene: TRBJ2-1
v_gene: TRBV5-6
CDR3aa: CASSPQDNEQFF

j_gene: TRBJ2-1
v_gene: TRBV7-9
CDR3aa: CASSLTPVYNEQFF

j_gene: TRBJ1-2
v_gene: TRBV28
CDR3aa: CAMQGGGPTIPGQGAGGYTF